The sequence of this TCR beta chain was determined in a study of blood T cell repertoires in COVID-19 (dated by TCRdb to the early 2020s). Looking at the study overall: Collaborator samples came from the United States, Italy and Spain and covered acute and convalescent phases of COVID-19. The prospective study material was composed of cDNA or gDNA derived from T cells, B-cell-depleted T cells, or PBMCs. Subjects who had been exposed to COVID-19, were actively infected with it, or had recovered from it provided the deeply sampled blood TCRbeta repertoires that made up the dataset. The repertoires were made available in a free public database intended to serve as a resource for research on the immune response to SARS-CoV-2. Samples came from the ongoing ImmuneRACE study (first 160 participants) plus 1,254 subjects from 6 global collaborators. Nearly every sample came with metadata listing a de-identified subject ID, COVID-19 status, age in years and sex. Where HLA class I and class II types were available, the types were taken from metadata supplied by the sample provider, not from assay-based typing.

Spanning cysteine to phenylalanine, the CDR3 consists of 14 amino acids. Just CDR3 DNA is preserved here, 42 bases in frame from base 1. Whole blood was collected in K2EDTA tubes by collaborating institutions according to the institutions' own protocols. For TCRbeta analysis, collaborator samples were shipped as frozen whole blood, as isolated PBMCs, or as DNA extracted from either sample type. This clone was found a few times. No cognate antigen has been identified for it. No per-base quality is available; no much larger clone lies one base away. TCRbeta CDR3 regions were amplified from genomic DNA by means of the immunoSEQ Assay, a bias-controlled multiplex PCR. Per the authors' processing: The number of nucleated cells in each sample was estimated from the amplification of reference gene primers within the assay. To quantify the absolute abundance of each unique TCRbeta CDR3 rearrangement, sequence reads were collapsed and filtered. For each sample, productive Simpson clonality was calculated as the square root of Simpson's diversity index over productive rearrangements. TCRdb stores this immuneACCESS table with in-frame sequences only. Part of the clones is absent; in the studies checked, under half of the shortfall reflects unresolved V genes, and no reason is known for the rest. V and J calls and clone size are given by that table; D and trimming were obtained from the DNA. For this sample there are roughly 220,000 clones; about three quarters appear just once. The top ten constitute 4.5% to 7% of the sample.

Broader findings and caveats from the paper: Clinical and demographic metadata were provided uncurated, with the amount varying by source and participant.

Sequenced material: peripheral blood. The receptor was derived from a woman between 70 and 85 years old with acute or convalescent COVID-19. The chain links TRBV21-1 with TRBJ2-7; the table's D call TRBD1 went unverified against the DNA. TRBV21-1 is listed as a pseudogene. For the CDR3, the sequence is CASSTSRFSYEQYF. DNA sequence: TGTGCCAGCAGTACAAGCAGGTTCTCCTACGAGCAGTACTTC.